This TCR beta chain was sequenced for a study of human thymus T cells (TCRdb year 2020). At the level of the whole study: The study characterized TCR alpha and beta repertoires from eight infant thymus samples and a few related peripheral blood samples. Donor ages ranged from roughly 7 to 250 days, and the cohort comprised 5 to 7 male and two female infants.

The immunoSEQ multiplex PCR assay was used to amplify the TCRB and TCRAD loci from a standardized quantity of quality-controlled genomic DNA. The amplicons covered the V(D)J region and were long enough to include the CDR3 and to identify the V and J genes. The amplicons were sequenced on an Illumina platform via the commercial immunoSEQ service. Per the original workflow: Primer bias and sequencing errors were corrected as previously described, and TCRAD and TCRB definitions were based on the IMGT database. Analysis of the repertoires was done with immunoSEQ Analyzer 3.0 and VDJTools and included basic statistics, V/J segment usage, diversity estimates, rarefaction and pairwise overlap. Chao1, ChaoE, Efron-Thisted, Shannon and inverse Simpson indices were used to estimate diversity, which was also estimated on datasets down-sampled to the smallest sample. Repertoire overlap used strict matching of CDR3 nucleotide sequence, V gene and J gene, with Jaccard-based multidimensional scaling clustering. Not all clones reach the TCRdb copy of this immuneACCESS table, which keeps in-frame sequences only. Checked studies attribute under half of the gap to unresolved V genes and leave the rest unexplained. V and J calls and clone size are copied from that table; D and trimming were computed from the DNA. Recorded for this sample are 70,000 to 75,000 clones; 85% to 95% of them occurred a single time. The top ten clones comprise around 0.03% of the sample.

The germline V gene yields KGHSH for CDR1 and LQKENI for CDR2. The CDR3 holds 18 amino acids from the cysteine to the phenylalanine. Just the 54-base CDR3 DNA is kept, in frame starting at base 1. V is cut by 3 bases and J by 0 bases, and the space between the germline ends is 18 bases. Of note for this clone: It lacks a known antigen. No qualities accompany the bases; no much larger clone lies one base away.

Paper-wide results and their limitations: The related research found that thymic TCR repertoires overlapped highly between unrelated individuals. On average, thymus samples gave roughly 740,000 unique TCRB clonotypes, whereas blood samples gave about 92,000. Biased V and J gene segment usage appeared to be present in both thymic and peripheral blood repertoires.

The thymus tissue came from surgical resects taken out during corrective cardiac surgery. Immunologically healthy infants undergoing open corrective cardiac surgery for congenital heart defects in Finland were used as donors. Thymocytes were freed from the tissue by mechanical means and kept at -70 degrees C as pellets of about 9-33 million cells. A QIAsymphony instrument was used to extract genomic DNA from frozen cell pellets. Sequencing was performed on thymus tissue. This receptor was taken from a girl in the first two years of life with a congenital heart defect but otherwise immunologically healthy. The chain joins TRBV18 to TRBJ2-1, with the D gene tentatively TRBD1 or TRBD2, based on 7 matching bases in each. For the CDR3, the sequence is CASSPEREGASSYNEQFF. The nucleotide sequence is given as TGTGCCAGCTCACCGGAGAGGGAGGGGGCGAGCTCCTACAATGAGCAGTTCTTC.